This T cell receptor beta chain was sequenced for a study of cytomegalovirus exposure and HLA in healthy donors (dated by TCRdb to between 2016 and 2019). Some background on the complete study: According to an earlier analysis of 450 to 650 of the donors, about 179 million T cells yielded some 120 million unique TCR beta sequences and less than 300 Gb of sequence data. An early release that covered fewer than 750 HLA-typed donors contained approximately 300 gigabases of sequencing data and tens of millions of unique TCR sequences. Of the 398 genotyped donors, roughly 76% were placed in the genetic ancestry cluster associated with self-reported Caucasian donors. The study aimed to test whether signatures of past pathogen exposure could be identified by cataloging public T cell receptors. The T cell repertoires of 666 subjects were profiled by immunosequencing and related to cytomegalovirus serostatus. A separate validation cohort of over 95 different subjects was used in addition to the roughly 670-subject first cohort. The study combined high-throughput TCR immunosequencing, statistical association of individual TCRs with disease status, and machine learning to predict cytomegalovirus infection status. A later analysis re-analyzed previously published TCR beta repertoires from roughly 600 donors and added high-resolution HLA genotyping to study TCR occurrence patterns. Rather than drawing on any new phenotypic data, the later analysis identified candidate immune exposures from TCR beta sequences and the way those sequences occurred across donors. In an earlier analysis of 587 of the donors, high-throughput TCR beta sequencing was used to judge whether each TCR beta V gene segment behaved as functional or pseudogenic. Alongside the repertoire data, information on donor age, sex, ethnicity and CMV serostatus was compiled. A later genetic analysis used genome-wide SNP genotypes for 398 of the 666 donors, treating that subset as a discovery cohort. Every repertoire in the discovery cohort had been generated on one and the same sequencing platform. Class I and class II HLA loci were covered by the typing at four-digit resolution. Typing coverage varied by locus: 629-630 donors for A, B, C, DRB1 and DQB1; around 560 for DQA1; approximately 610 for DPA1; about 450 for DPB1. Because of strong linkage in the cohort, a few DR-DQ haplotypes were treated as single units for association and clustering. On average, 235,054 unique TCR beta nucleotide sequences were sequenced per donor among a few hundred genotyped donors of the cohort, with about 17% of those sequences being non-productive. Study-wide conclusions, independent of this receptor: A cluster of highly shared sequence variants was judged likely to be a technical artifact of the sequencing pipeline. This cohort had only TCR beta chains sequenced, and the lack of alpha or paired-chain data limited which features could be detected. In an earlier analysis of 587 of the donors, most TCR beta V segments appeared in productive rearrangements about 90% or about 30% of the time, broadly matching IMGT annotations. The authors suggested that the approach could potentially be extended to other disease states and immunological phenotypes. Some IMGT-functional V segments, including TRBV6-2 and TRBV6-3, could not be distinguished by the 87-base-pair reads and were therefore excluded. A later analysis reported that several top co-occurrence clusters appeared linked to parvovirus B19, influenza, CMV and Epstein-Barr virus. Because counts were too low, 15 to 20 rarely observed V segments, including chromosome 9 orphons, were left out of the earlier analysis of several hundred of the donors. A total of fewer than 200 TCR beta chains were listed by the study as associated with cytomegalovirus. Roughly uniform sequencing depth across donors was assumed in presence/absence analyses, although this assumption may not hold. Most TCR sequences were seen in very few donors, while some public TCRs were found in many individuals. Correlated functional status among segregating V segments might be attributable to linkage disequilibrium, but an unknown experimental factor could not be ruled out. The only immune exposure information available for the cohort was CMV serostatus. According to a later genetic analysis, donors in an Asian-associated ancestry cluster had fewer N-insertions in productive TCRs than the approximately 650-donor mean. Because HLA typing was unavailable for some donors at each locus, only the typed subset was used in association tests. In a later genetic analysis, a missense DCLRE1C variant was associated with V-gene and J-gene trimming of TCR beta chains, and the association was replicated in an independent cohort. A further reported finding was that TCR beta sequences accurately predicted the HLA-A and HLA-B alleles for most subjects in the first cohort. When HLA alleles, especially DR and DQ, strongly co-occurred, TCR associations were difficult to assign to individual alleles. A few of the identified cytomegalovirus-associated TCR beta chains were confirmed in vitro to be specific for cytomegalovirus antigens. Most CMV-associated TCR beta chains appeared to be HLA-restricted in a later analysis, and the HLA associations seemed to be driven largely by CMV exposure. A later analysis found that TCR association rates varied across HLA loci, with DRB1 alleles showing the most associated TCRs and HLA-C alleles the fewest. In a later analysis, more than 15,000 TCR beta sequences were associated with specific HLA alleles at a false discovery rate of 0.05. In a later analysis, HLA-associated TCR beta chains were found to be more clonally expanded and to have lower generation probabilities than equally common non-associated chains. In both the original and validation cohorts, the classifier was reported to diagnose cytomegalovirus status with high specificity and sensitivity.

CDR1 and CDR2, looked up from the germline V gene, are SGHNT and YENEEA. Deletion took 1 base off V and 5 bases off J, with a span of 8 bases between the germline ends. Including cysteine and phenylalanine, the CDR3 has 13 amino acids. Kept here is only the CDR3 DNA, which spans 39 bases and is read in frame from base 1. This clone came up once. Which antigen it targets is not known. No qualities accompany the bases; no much larger clone lies one base away. Library preparation used the immunoSEQ multiplex PCR assay. For the multiplex PCR, a mixture combining 60 forward primers for TCR Vbeta segments and 13 reverse primers for TCR Jbeta segments was used. The CDR3 region of rearranged TCR beta genes was amplified from genomic DNA by a multiplex PCR assay. The Illumina HiSeq System was used to sequence the amplified TCR beta libraries as 87-base-pair reads. Processing in the source paper ran as follows. A later analysis counted some 80 million unique TCR beta chains across the 670 or so repertoires, and some 12 million of these chains were shared by at least two donors. A nearest-neighbor algorithm error-corrected the raw reads and collapsed the reads into unique sequences, merging closely related sequences to remove PCR and sequencing errors. To assign V, D and J gene segments, CDR3 sequences were aligned to IMGT reference sequences. For a sequence to be retained, a match of at least six nucleotides to both a V gene segment and a J gene segment was required. Rearrangements were called productive when the CDR3 lacked stop codons and stayed in frame with V and J; all others were non-productive. CDR3 was defined according to IMGT convention as the region running from the second conserved V-encoded cysteine to the conserved J-encoded phenylalanine. Sequences without an unambiguous match to a single V gene segment were excluded from the earlier analysis of approximately 560 of the donors. In an earlier analysis of approximately 560 of the donors, a V segment was called functional when productive rearrangements were above 56.7%, and segregating when the standard deviation between donors exceeded 5%. A statistical classification framework was built to diagnose cytomegalovirus status from the catalog of TCR beta chain sequences. In a later analysis, TCR nucleotide sequences were compared against IMGT/GENE-DB human TR gene sequences so that V and J genes could be assigned. A later analysis assigned CDR3 sequences and most-parsimonious VDJ recombination scenarios with the TCRdist pipeline. In a later analysis, every TCR beta chain was defined by the combination of its CDR3 amino acid sequence and its V-gene family, and reads without a unique V-gene family were dropped. To address suspected cross-contamination and a sequencing artifact, a later analysis removed 592 highly shared, low-generation-probability nucleotide sequences. In a later analysis, a clonal expansion index for each public chain was calculated from normalized within-repertoire ranks of inferred template counts. In a later analysis, generation probabilities were computed using a VDJ recombination model fitted to out-of-frame rearrangements, and the results were checked against IGoR. In a later analysis, hypergeometric tests were used to score TCR-TCR, TCR-HLA and TCR-CMV co-occurrence, with a repertoire-size bias correction applied to TCR pairs. To estimate false discovery rates, a later analysis permuted the HLA or CMV assignments 20 times. A later analysis grouped co-occurring TCRs with DBSCAN, adding TCRdist sequence similarity when clustering within HLA-allele-positive subsets. Co-occurrence clustering excluded repertoires with fewer than 30,000 or more than 120,000 public chains, plus five with anomalous nucleotide sharing. TCRdb took this table from immuneACCESS and kept in-frame rearrangements with V and J called. Such tables lack part of the clones; where checked against another copy, unresolved V genes explain under half of the gap, and the rest is unexplained. V, J and clone size are those of that table, while D and trimming were read from the DNA. In this sample the table shows 110,000 to 150,000 clones, 68% of which occur a single time. The biggest ten clones account for roughly 4% of the sample.

The cohort consisted of approximately 690 healthy bone marrow donors. At the time of sampling, every cohort member was nominally healthy, though immune exposures that went unrecorded were likely present. The donor tested CMV seronegative and was one of the 352 seronegative cohort members. Every donor gave a peripheral blood sample, and the peripheral blood mononuclear cells from that sample were used for TCR beta sequencing. The Qiagen DNeasy Blood Extraction Kit was used to extract genomic DNA from the blood cell samples. The sequencing sample was made of PBMCs. The V and J genes are TRBV11-3 and TRBJ1-1; a confident D gene designation cannot be given. This receptor was taken from a man in his fifties or sixties in good health and CMV-seronegative. The CDR3 in this case is CASSLGPMTEAFF. The nucleotide sequence is given as TGTGCCAGCAGCTTAGGGCCCATGACTGAAGCTTTCTTT.